This passage covers 25 T cell receptor beta chains from one sample sequenced in a study of CD8 T cells in Susac syndrome. RNA was extracted with the RNeasy kit, and a quantity of about 0.45 to 1 ug was reverse transcribed using random hexamers. In TCRdb, the immunoSEQ multiplex PCR reads were re-called with MiXCR into one record per CDR3 protein. The table shows some 120,000 distinct CDR3 sequences, with around 94% occurring only once. Sequenced sample: CD4+ T cells from PBMCs. The receptors shown here come from a human donor in good health.

The rearrangement joins TRBV3-1 to TRBJ2-5; either TRBD1 or TRBD2 may supply D (5 bases each). The length of the CDR3 is 14 residues. Germline V CDR1 and CDR2: LGHDT, YNNKEL (reference sequence). V gave up 2 bases and J gave up 4 bases, with 11 bases separating them. CDR3 coding DNA: TGTGCCAGCAGCCAACGAGGGGCCCGAGAGACCCAGTACTTC. This gives the protein CASSQRGARETQYF.

This sequence joins TRBV3-1 and TRBJ2-3; D might be TRBD2 (5 bases). V was pared by 6 bases and J by 1 base, with 14 bases between. Germline CDR1 and CDR2: LGHDT and YNNKEL (reference sequence). CDR3 length: 15 residues. CDR3 DNA: TGTGCCAGCAGATCAAGCGGAACCCGCACAGATACGCAGTATTTT. This codes for CASRSSGTRTDTQYF.

In DNA form, the CDR3 reads TGTGCCAGCAGCAAGGGACTAGCGGGAGGGCCTGAGACCCAGTACTTC. Amino acids: CASSKGLAGGPETQYF. The chain combines TRBV11-2 with TRBJ2-5, with 16 nucleotides matching TRBD2. CDR1 is SGHAT, CDR2 FQNNGV, per germline. Trimming took 5 bases from V and 5 from J; bases not matched to a gene: 5. The CDR3 spans 16 residues. The full variable domain, in which reference TRBV11-2 and TRBJ2-5 provide the parts outside the CDR3, is EAGVAQSPRYKIIEKRQSVAFWCNPISGHATLYWYQQILGQGPKLLIQFQNNGVVDDSQLPKDRFSAERLKGVDSTLKIQPAKLEDSAVYLCASSKGLAGGPETQYFGPGTRLLVL.

The rearrangement joins TRBV2 to TRBJ1-1; D not certain. The CDR3 loop spans 13 amino acids. Trimming shortened V by 4 bases and J by 4 bases, and 10 bases separated the two germline ends. CDR1 SNHLY and CDR2 FYNNEI come from the germline V gene. Here the CDR3 DNA reads TGTGCCAGCAGTGGAGGGTCTGGCACTGAAGCTTTCTTT. Translation gives CASSGGSGTEAFF.

The chain couples TRBV30 to TRBJ2-3; D call uncertain. This CDR3 contains 14 residues. CDR1 and CDR2 (germline): GTSNPN, SVGIG (reference sequence). V dropped 3 bases and J dropped 6 bases, with 16 bases sitting between them. The CDR3 coding sequence is TGTGCCTGGAGAGGGATAACAGAAACGGATACGCAGTATTTT. It translates to CAWRGITETDTQYF.

This clonotype appeared once. The chain has TRBV20-1 and TRBJ2-7; TRBD1 matches 7 bases. Looked up from germline, CDR1 is DFQATT and CDR2 is SNEGSKA (reference sequence). The CDR3 sequence is 14 residues long. Trimming cost V 2 bases and J 5 bases; bases outside gene matches: 9. CDR3 residues: CSARQTGRGDEQYF. The CDR3 nucleotides read TGCAGTGCTAGACAGACAGGGAGAGGGGACGAGCAGTACTTC.

This chain connects TRBV13 to TRBJ2-5, with 10 positions matching TRBD1. From germline, CDR1 is PRHDT and CDR2 FYEKMQ (reference sequence). After removal of 5 bases from V and 5 bases from J, the junction contained 2 bases not matched to a gene. The CDR3 runs to 13 residues. Here the CDR3 DNA reads TGTGCCAGCAGCCTGGACAGGGGGGAGACCCAGTACTTC. This codes for CASSLDRGETQYF.

The chain links TRBV7-9 to TRBJ2-7, with unresolved D. Germline V gene data show CDR1 as SEHNR and CDR2 as FQNEAQ (reference sequence). V shed 5 bases and J shed 4 bases, with 15 bases lying between them. This CDR3 is 14 amino acids long. CDR3 in amino acids: CASSPRFPVYEQYF. DNA for the CDR3: TGTGCCAGCAGCCCAAGGTTTCCCGTATACGAGCAGTACTTC.

The V gene is TRBV4-3, the J gene TRBJ2-2; the match to TRBD2 covers 10 bases. The ends lost 4 bases at V and 0 bases at J; junction bases unmatched: 8. CDR1 and CDR2 from the germline V gene are LGHNA and YSLEER. The CDR3 has 18 residues. The CDR3: CASSRDLAGGSNTGELFF. CDR3 bases: TGCGCCAGCAGCCGCGATTTAGCGGGAGGCTCGAACACCGGGGAGCTGTTTTTT.

The rearrangement links TRBV4-3 to TRBJ2-3; tentative D call: TRBD1 (5 bases). The CDR3 is made up of 14 amino acids. Between the trimmed V and J ends, which lost 4 bases and 2 bases, there was a span of 10 bases. CDR1 and CDR2 from the germline V gene are LGHNA and YSLEER. The CDR3 reads CASSPRQFTDTQYF. CDR3 coding DNA: TGCGCCAGCAGCCCTAGACAGTTCACAGATACGCAGTATTTT.

The chain combines TRBV6-5 with TRBJ2-4; D might be TRBD1 or TRBD2, each matching 5 bases. V lost 2 bases and J lost 7, with 12 bases in between. Looked up from germline, CDR1 is MNHEY and CDR2 is SVGAGI. The CDR3 extends over 14 amino acids. This chain's CDR3 is CASSYGTKGNIQYF. The DNA of the CDR3 is TGTGCCAGCAGTTACGGGACGAAGGGGAACATTCAGTACTTC.

The rearrangement links TRBV29-1 to TRBJ2-5; D could derive from TRBD1 or TRBD2 (5 bases each). CDR3 length: 13 residues. Germline V gives CDR1 SQVTM, CDR2 ANQGSEA. V was cut by 7 bases and J by 0 bases, with 12 bases left in between. As DNA, the CDR3 is TGCAGCGGGGGACGGCCGTACCAAGAGACCCAGTACTTC. Translated: CSGGRPYQETQYF.

The chain couples TRBV2 to TRBJ1-2; no clear D. The V gene lost 3 bases and the J gene lost 7 bases, with 18 bases spanning the gap. The CDR3 extends over 15 amino acids. Looked up from germline, CDR1 is SNHLY and CDR2 is FYNNEI. CDR3 DNA: TGTGCCAGCAGTGATAACTCCCGGGGAACGGGTGGCTACACCTTC. Residues: CASSDNSRGTGGYTF.

The chain carries TRBV7-2 and TRBJ2-7; a possible D gene is TRBD2 (6 bases). The CDR3 totals 16 residues. Trimming left V 5 bases short and J 2 bases short, with 19 bases between. Germline V gene data show CDR1 as SGHTA and CDR2 as FQGNSA. CDR3 in amino acids: CASSVSRENLPYEQYF. As DNA, the CDR3 is TGTGCCAGCAGCGTTAGTCGGGAGAACCTCCCCTACGAGCAGTACTTC.

Of note for this clonotype: One end of the junction fails to match germline, which may point to a read error. The chain recombines TRBV7-2 with TRBJ2-7; 10 bases are a match to TRBD2. Per germline, CDR1 SGHTA and CDR2 FQGNSA. The CDR3 runs 14 residues. As DNA, the CDR3 is TGTGCCAGCAGCCTAGCGGGAGCCCCGACCGAGCAGTACTTC. Amino acids: CASSLAGAPTEQYF.

The chain links TRBV9 to TRBJ2-5; no clear D. Germline-derived CDR1 and CDR2 are SGDLS and YYNGEE. This CDR3 comprises 13 residues. Trimming shortened V by 3 bases and J by 6 bases, and 12 bases separated the two germline ends. The chain's CDR3 is CASSAGEVQTQYF. As DNA, the CDR3 is TGTGCCAGCAGCGCCGGAGAAGTCCAGACCCAGTACTTC.

The chain has TRBV27 and TRBJ2-7; D remains unclear. V gave up 3 bases and J gave up 2 bases, with 8 bases separating them. CDR3 length: 13 amino acids. Germline V gives CDR1 MNHEY, CDR2 SMNVEV (reference sequence). The CDR3 DNA reads as TGTGCCAGCAGTTTGACCAGAACCTACGAGCAGTACTTC. As protein: CASSLTRTYEQYF.

The chain carries TRBV6-5 and TRBJ2-7; TRBD2 is a possible D gene (6 bases). The length of the CDR3 is 17 residues. The V gene's germline CDR1 is MNHEY and CDR2 SVGAGI. The V end lost 0 bases, the J end lost 3 bases, and 18 bases lay between the germline ends. DNA for the CDR3: TGTGCCAGCAGTTACTCCTTCATTGGCGGGGATATCTACGAGCAGTACTTC. It translates to CASSYSFIGGDIYEQYF.

This rearrangement joins TRBV6-2 or TRBV6-3 to TRBJ1-1; possible D gene TRBD1, 5 bases. The germline CDR1 and CDR2 sequences are MNHEY and SVGEGT. V was pared by 0 bases and J by 5 bases, with 10 bases between. The CDR3 totals 14 residues. The CDR3: CASSYSTASTEAFF. The DNA of the CDR3 is TGTGCCAGCAGTTACTCGACAGCCTCTACTGAAGCTTTCTTT.

V is TRBV5-1 and J is TRBJ1-3; no reliable D call. V was clipped by 4 bases and J by 0 bases, with 14 bases between them. The CDR3 has 16 amino acids. Germline V gene lookup returns CDR1 SGHRS and CDR2 YFSETQ. The CDR3 DNA sequence: TGCGCCAGCAGCCCCGGACGTAGCCTCTCTGGAAACACCATATATTTT. This codes for CASSPGRSLSGNTIYF.

The V call is TRBV11-2, the J call TRBJ2-5; D gene unclear. The germline V and J ends were trimmed by 1 base and 3 bases, with 9 bases remaining between them. Per the germline V gene, CDR1 is SGHAT and CDR2 is FQNNGV. The CDR3 consists of 14 residues. Here the CDR3 DNA reads TGTGCCAGCAGCTTAGTCGCGAAAGAAGAGACCCAGTACTTC. It specifies CASSLVAKEETQYF. The complete variable domain, with remaining parts taken from reference TRBV11-2 and TRBJ2-5, reads EAGVAQSPRYKIIEKRQSVAFWCNPISGHATLYWYQQILGQGPKLLIQFQNNGVVDDSQLPKDRFSAERLKGVDSTLKIQPAKLEDSAVYLCASSLVAKEETQYFGPGTRLLVL.

The V gene is TRBV6-1, the J gene TRBJ2-7; 9 bases line up with TRBD2. The V gene's germline CDR1 is MNHNS and CDR2 SASEGT. The J segment lost 9 bases and the V segment lost 8 bases, leaving 20 bases of the junction unmatched. The CDR3 spans 16 residues. DNA for the CDR3: TGTGCCAGCCACCAGGGCGTGTCCGTGGCGGGAGGGCGGCAGTACTTC. This gives the protein CASHQGVSVAGGRQYF.

The chain combines TRBV11-2 with TRBJ2-4; tentatively, D is TRBD1 (5 bases). The CDR3 has 15 residues. V was shortened by 6 bases and J by 1 base, with 13 bases between the two germline ends. The germline CDR1 and CDR2 sequences are SGHAT and FQNNGV. CDR3 DNA: TGTGCCAGCAGAGCATGGAAGGGGGCCAAAAACATTCAGTACTTC. Amino acids: CASRAWKGAKNIQYF.

This clonotype was counted once. The J gene is TRBJ2-7, the V gene TRBV30; 9 nucleotides match TRBD1. The length of the CDR3 is 13 residues. Germline V gene sequence: CDR1 GTSNPN, CDR2 SVGIG (reference sequence). The CDR3 DNA is TGTGCTCTGGCCCGGGACAGGGCCTACGAGCAGTACTTC. Its translation is CALARDRAYEQYF.

The chain carries TRBV28 and TRBJ1-4, with D possibly matching TRBD1 (6 bases). CDR3 length: 14 residues. Germline V gene sequence: CDR1 MDHEN, CDR2 SYDVKM. V dropped 6 bases and J dropped 8 bases, with 16 bases sitting between them. CDR3 sequence (DNA): TGTGCCAGCAGGGATGGGGGAAGGGGGGAAAAACTGTTTTTT. Translated, it gives CASRDGGRGEKLFF.